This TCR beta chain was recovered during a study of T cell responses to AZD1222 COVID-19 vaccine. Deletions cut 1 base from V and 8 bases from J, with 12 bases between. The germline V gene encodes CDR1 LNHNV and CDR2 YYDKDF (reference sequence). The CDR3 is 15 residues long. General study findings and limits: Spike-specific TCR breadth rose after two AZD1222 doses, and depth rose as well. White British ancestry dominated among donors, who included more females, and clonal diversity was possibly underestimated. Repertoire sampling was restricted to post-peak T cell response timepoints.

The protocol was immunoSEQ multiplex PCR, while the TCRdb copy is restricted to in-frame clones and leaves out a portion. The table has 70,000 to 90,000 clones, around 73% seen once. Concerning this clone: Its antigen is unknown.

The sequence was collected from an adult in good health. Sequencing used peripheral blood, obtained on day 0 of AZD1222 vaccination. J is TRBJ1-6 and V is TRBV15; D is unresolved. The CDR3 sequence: CATSRGMVGDSPLHF. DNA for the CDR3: TGTGCCACCAGCAGAGGAATGGTAGGAGATTCACCCCTCCACTTT.